This TCR beta chain was found in a study of T cell responses to AZD1222 COVID-19 vaccine. Findings and caveats of the study: Once two AZD1222 doses were given, Spike-specific TCR breadth and depth went up. Nearly half of the spike-specific TCRs reportedly recognize variant regions that carry no mutations. Clonal diversity was possibly underestimated; the donors were predominantly white British and more often female.

To note about this clone: The target antigen is unknown.

Second-dose intervals of approximately 4 or approximately 12 weeks were pooled. V was trimmed by 3 bases and J by 4 bases, leaving 15 bases between them. Germline V gene data show CDR1 as ENHRY and CDR2 as SYGVKD. This CDR3 spans 15 amino acids. Generated by immunoSEQ multiplex PCR, the TCRdb table keeps only in-frame clones and is missing some. This table holds about 150,000 clones, over 80% found once. This TCR was sampled from an adult who received the AZD1222 COVID-19 vaccine. Sequencing used peripheral blood, obtained 28 days after the second AZD1222 dose. The V gene is TRBV10-3, the J gene TRBJ1-2, with D possibly matching TRBD1 (5 bases). The CDR3 nucleotides read TGTGCCATCAGTGATAGGCAAAAACAGGTCTATGGCTACACCTTC. Translating it yields CAISDRQKQVYGYTF.